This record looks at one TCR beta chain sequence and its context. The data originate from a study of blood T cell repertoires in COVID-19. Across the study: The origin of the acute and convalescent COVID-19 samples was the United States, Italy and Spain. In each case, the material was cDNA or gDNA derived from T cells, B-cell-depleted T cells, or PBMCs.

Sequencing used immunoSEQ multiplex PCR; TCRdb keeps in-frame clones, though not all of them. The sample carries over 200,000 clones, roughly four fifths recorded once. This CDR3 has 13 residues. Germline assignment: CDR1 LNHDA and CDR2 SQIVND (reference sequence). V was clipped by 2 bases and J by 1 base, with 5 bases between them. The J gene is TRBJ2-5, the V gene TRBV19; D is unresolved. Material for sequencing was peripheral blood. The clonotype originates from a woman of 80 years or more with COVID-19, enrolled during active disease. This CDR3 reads CASSISVQETQYF. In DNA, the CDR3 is TGTGCCAGTAGTATATCCGTCCAAGAGACCCAGTACTTC.